This TCR beta chain comes out of a study of EBV T-cell therapy then PD-1 blockade in nasopharyngeal carcinoma. This clone was detected only once. The antigen is undetermined. Regarding treatment: AdE1-LMPpoly-expanded autologous EBV-specific T-cell therapy followed by anti-PD-1 nivolumab. Profiled with immunoSEQ multiplex PCR; TCRdb holds only in-frame clones, not every one. The sample has some 21,000 clones; nearly 85% are singletons. CDR1 is SQVTM and CDR2 is ANQGSEA in the germline V gene. This CDR3 comprises 15 residues. Trimming cost V 3 bases and J 4 bases, with 18 bases left between them. The sequences come from CD8+ T cells from blood, collected at roughly day 60 from a patient whose treatment included autologous EBV-specific T cells and nivolumab. The TCR was taken from a middle-aged man with nasopharyngeal carcinoma. V usage is TRBV29-1 and J usage is TRBJ1-2; maybe TRBD1 (6 bases). CDR3 residues: CSVDSPMGARYGYTF. The CDR3 DNA follows: TGCAGCGTTGATAGCCCTATGGGGGCCCGCTATGGCTACACCTTC.